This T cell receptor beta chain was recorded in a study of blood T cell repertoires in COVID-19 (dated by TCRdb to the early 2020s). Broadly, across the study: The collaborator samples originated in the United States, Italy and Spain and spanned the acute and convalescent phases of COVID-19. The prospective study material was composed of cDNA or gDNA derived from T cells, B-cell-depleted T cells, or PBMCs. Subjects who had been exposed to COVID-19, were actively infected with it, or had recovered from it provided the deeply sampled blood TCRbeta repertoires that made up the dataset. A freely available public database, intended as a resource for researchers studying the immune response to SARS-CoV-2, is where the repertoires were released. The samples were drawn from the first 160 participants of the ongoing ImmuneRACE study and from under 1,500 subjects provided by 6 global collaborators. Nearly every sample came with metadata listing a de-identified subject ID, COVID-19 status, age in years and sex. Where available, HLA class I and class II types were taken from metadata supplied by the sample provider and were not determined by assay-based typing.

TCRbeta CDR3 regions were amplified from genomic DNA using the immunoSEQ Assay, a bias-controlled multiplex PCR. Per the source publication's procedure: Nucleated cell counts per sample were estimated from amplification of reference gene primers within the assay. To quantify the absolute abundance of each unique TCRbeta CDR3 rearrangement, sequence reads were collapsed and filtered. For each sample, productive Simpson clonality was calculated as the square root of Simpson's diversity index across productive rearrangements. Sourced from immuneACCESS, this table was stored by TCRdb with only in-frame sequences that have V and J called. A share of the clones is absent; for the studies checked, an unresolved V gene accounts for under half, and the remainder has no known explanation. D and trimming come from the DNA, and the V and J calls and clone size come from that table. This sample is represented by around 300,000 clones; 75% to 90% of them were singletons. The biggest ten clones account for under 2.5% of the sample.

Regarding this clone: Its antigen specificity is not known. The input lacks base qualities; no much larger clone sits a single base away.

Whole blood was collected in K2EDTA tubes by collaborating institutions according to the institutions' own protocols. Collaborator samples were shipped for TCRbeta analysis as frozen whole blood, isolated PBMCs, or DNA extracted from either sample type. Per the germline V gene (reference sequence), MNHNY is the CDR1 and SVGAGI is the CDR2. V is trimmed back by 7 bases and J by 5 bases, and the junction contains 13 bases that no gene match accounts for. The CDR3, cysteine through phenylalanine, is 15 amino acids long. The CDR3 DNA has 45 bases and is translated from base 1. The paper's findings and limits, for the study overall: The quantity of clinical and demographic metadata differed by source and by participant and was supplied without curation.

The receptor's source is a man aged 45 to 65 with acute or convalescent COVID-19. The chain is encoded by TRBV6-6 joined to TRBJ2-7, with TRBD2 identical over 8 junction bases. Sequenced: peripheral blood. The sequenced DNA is TGTGCCAGCACCCCCTGGGGCCCCGGGGGGGACGAGCAGTACTTC. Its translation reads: CASTPWGPGGDEQYF.